A selection of T cell receptor beta chains follows, all from one sample in a study of T cell changes during pregnancy in multiple sclerosis. TCRdb's copy holds only in-frame clones and misses some; the assay was immunoSEQ multiplex PCR. The table has around 35,000 clones, around nine tenths seen once. The sequencing here drew on CD4+ T cells from peripheral blood mononuclear cells, taken in the second trimester of pregnancy. The receptors here all came from a female donor with multiple sclerosis, enrolled in a pregnancy study. Both conserved end residues are part of each CDR3. The D gene is left open where the match is weak. Clone size is stated in some rows and not others, as once, few, many or a class when expanded.

D,J,V,length,size,CDR3,DNA
-,TRBJ2-5,TRBV5-6,11,-,CASSGGETQYF,TGTGCCAGCAGCGGCGGCGAGACCCAGTACTTC
TRBD1,TRBJ2-7,TRBV7-6,16,-,CASSPNRDRGPDEQYF,TGTGCCAGCAGCCCTAACCGGGACAGGGGACCGGACGAGCAGTACTTC
-,TRBJ2-2,TRBV7-3,15,-,CASSLHQFGTGELFF,TGTGCCAGCAGCTTACACCAATTCGGCACCGGGGAGCTGTTTTTT
-,TRBJ1-5,TRBV4-2,16,once,CASRPSPGDEGQPQHF,TGTGCCAGCAGACCGTCGCCAGGGGATGAGGGGCAGCCCCAGCATTTT
TRBD1,TRBJ1-1,TRBV19,14,-,CASTLQGAGTEAFF,TGTGCCAGTACTCTACAGGGGGCCGGCACTGAAGCTTTCTTT
TRBD2,TRBJ2-1,TRBV6-5,16,-,CASSLGTSGGLNEQFF,TGTGCCAGCAGTTTGGGGACTAGCGGGGGGCTCAATGAGCAGTTCTTC
-,TRBJ2-7,TRBV30,13,-,CAWSGDKPYEQYF,TGTGCCTGGAGTGGGGACAAGCCCTACGAGCAGTACTTC
TRBD2,TRBJ2-1,TRBV7-9,15,-,CASSPRGSGFNEQFF,TGTGCCAGCAGCCCTCGGGGTAGCGGGTTCAATGAGCAGTTCTTC
TRBD1,TRBJ2-7,TRBV10-3,13,-,CAIRGTVSREQYF,TGTGCCATCAGGGGGACAGTCTCTCGAGAGCAGTACTTC
-,TRBJ2-7,TRBV19,14,-,CASSIGGGTNEQYF,TGTGCCAGTAGTATAGGCGGGGGCACGAACGAGCAGTACTTC
-,TRBJ1-4,TRBV5-1,15,once,CASSLVAGDNEKLFF,TGCGCCAGCAGCTTGGTCGCAGGGGATAATGAAAAACTGTTTTTT
-,TRBJ2-3,TRBV11-3,15,-,CASSPGAGSTDTQYF,TGTGCCAGCAGCCCAGGGGCAGGATCCACAGATACGCAGTATTTT
-,TRBJ1-5,TRBV19,14,-,CASSGRGLNQPQHF,TGTGCCAGTAGTGGAAGAGGGTTGAATCAGCCCCAGCATTTT
-,TRBJ1-2,TRBV30,14,-,CAWLRPPNNYGYTF,TGTGCCTGGCTGCGTCCGCCGAATAACTATGGCTACACCTTC
TRBD1,TRBJ1-1,TRBV11-3,14,-,CASSPGQGVTEAFF,TGTGCCAGCAGCCCCGGACAGGGGGTCACTGAAGCTTTCTTT
TRBD1,TRBJ2-6,TRBV11-3,19,-,CASSSQTGTGTLGANVLTF,TGTGCCAGCAGCTCACAAACCGGGACAGGGACTTTGGGGGCCAACGTCCTGACTTTC
-,TRBJ2-5,TRBV27,15,once,CASSSRTGDQETQYF,TGTGCCAGCAGCTCCCGGACGGGGGATCAGGAGACCCAGTACTTC
TRBD1,TRBJ1-5,TRBV15,17,-,CATSRPGGQGSIQPQHF,TGTGCCACCAGCAGGCCCGGTGGACAGGGGTCGATTCAGCCCCAGCATTTT
-,TRBJ1-5,TRBV18,13,-,CASSRGYGQPQHF,TGTGCCAGCTCAAGGGGGTACGGTCAGCCCCAGCATTTT
TRBD1,TRBJ2-7,TRBV6-5,14,-,CASTRRQGTYEQYF,TGTGCCAGTACGAGGAGACAGGGGACCTACGAGCAGTACTTC
-,TRBJ2-7,TRBV2,12,-,CASTTGAHEQYF,TGTGCCAGCACCACCGGTGCCCACGAGCAGTACTTC
TRBD2,TRBJ2-2,TRBV28,17,few,CASSLWILAGGPGELFF,TGTGCCAGCAGTTTATGGATCCTAGCGGGGGGGCCCGGGGAGCTGTTTTTT
TRBD2,TRBJ2-5,TRBV7-3,16,-,CASSLGLAGGRETQYF,TGTGCCAGCAGCTTGGGACTAGCGGGGGGGCGAGAGACCCAGTACTTC
-,TRBJ1-5,TRBV18,12,-,CASSSRNQPQHF,TGTGCCAGCTCATCGAGGAATCAGCCCCAGCATTTT
-,TRBJ1-4,TRBV6-1,15,-,CAVSGAGGGEEKLFF,TGTGCCGTCAGCGGGGCAGGAGGAGGTGAGGAAAAACTGTTTTTT
-,TRBJ1-5,TRBV30,12,-,CAWAGTNQPQHF,TGTGCCTGGGCCGGGACTAATCAGCCCCAGCATTTT
-,TRBJ2-1,TRBV7-2,15,-,CASSFQGYSYNEQFF,TGTGCCAGCAGTTTCCAGGGGTATTCCTACAATGAGCAGTTCTTC
TRBD1,TRBJ1-4,TRBV6-1,15,-,CASSGRTGTNEKLFF,TGTGCCAGCAGTGGGAGGACAGGGACTAATGAAAAACTGTTTTTT
TRBD2,TRBJ2-5,TRBV7-2,15,-,CASSPLAGGRETQYF,TGTGCCAGCAGCCCACTAGCGGGGGGACGGGAGACCCAGTACTTC
-,TRBJ2-1,TRBV2,13,-,CASKVLPPNEQFF,TGTGCCAGCAAAGTACTACCCCCCAATGAGCAGTTCTTC
-,TRBJ2-6,TRBV6-5,15,-,CASSYGAAGANVLTF,TGTGCCAGCAGTTATGGGGCAGCTGGGGCCAACGTCCTGACTTTC
TRBD2,TRBJ2-1,TRBV29-1,15,-,CSARTSGALYNEQFF,TGCAGCGCCCGGACTAGCGGGGCGTTATACAATGAGCAGTTCTTC
TRBD2,TRBJ2-5,TRBV30,14,once,CAWSGGGAVETQYF,TGTGCCTGGTCAGGCGGGGGGGCCGTAGAGACCCAGTACTTC
-,TRBJ1-4,TRBV5-4,15,-,CASSLAGTSNEKLFF,TGTGCCAGCAGCTTGGCCGGGACATCTAATGAAAAACTGTTTTTT
TRBD1,TRBJ1-2,TRBV5-1,16,-,CASSRGDSRTLYGYTF,TGCGCCAGCAGCCGTGGGGACAGCCGAACCCTCTATGGCTACACCTTC
-,TRBJ2-2,TRBV21-1,16,-,CASGLASPRGAGELFF,TGTGCCAGCGGACTAGCTTCCCCCCGGGGCGCCGGGGAGCTGTTTTTT
-,TRBJ2-3,TRBV5-1,14,-,CASGKGGAADTQYF,TGCGCCAGCGGAAAGGGGGGGGCCGCAGATACGCAGTATTTT
TRBD1,TRBJ1-2,TRBV7-2,15,-,CASSEYRGLFYGYTF,TGTGCCAGCAGCGAATACAGGGGGCTTTTCTATGGCTACACCTTC
-,TRBJ2-5,TRBV28,12,-,CASSLSQEPQYF,TGTGCCAGCAGTTTATCTCAAGAGCCCCAGTACTTC
-,TRBJ1-1,TRBV19,12,-,CASSISQGEAFF,TGTGCCAGTAGTATATCACAGGGTGAAGCTTTCTTT
-,TRBJ2-6,TRBV4-2,16,-,CASSQDVQSGANVLTF,TGTGCCAGCAGCCAAGATGTTCAGTCTGGGGCCAACGTCCTGACTTTC
TRBD1,TRBJ1-1,TRBV25-1,14,-,CYVPGQGMNTEAFF,TGTTACGTCCCGGGACAGGGAATGAACACTGAAGCTTTCTTT
-,TRBJ1-1,TRBV12-5,15,once,CASGLSTPMNTEAFF,TGTGCTAGTGGTTTGAGTACTCCTATGAACACTGAAGCTTTCTTT
-,TRBJ1-2,TRBV19,14,-,CASSIARVDYGYTF,TGTGCCAGTAGTATAGCGCGGGTGGACTATGGCTACACCTTC
-,TRBJ1-2,TRBV30,17,once,CAWSPPRGGFGIDGYTF,TGTGCCTGGAGTCCTCCACGGGGGGGGTTTGGTATTGATGGCTACACCTTC
-,TRBJ1-3,TRBV19,14,-,CASSTGVDGNTIYF,TGTGCCAGTAGTACCGGGGTGGACGGAAACACCATATATTTT
TRBD1,TRBJ2-2,TRBV6-6,15,-,CASRMGQLTTGELFF,TGTGCCAGTCGGATGGGACAGCTAACCACCGGGGAGCTGTTTTTT
-,TRBJ1-5,TRBV18,17,once,CASSPTVPGQQNQPQHF,TGTGCCAGCTCACCGACCGTACCTGGACAGCAAAATCAGCCCCAGCATTTT
TRBD2,TRBJ2-5,TRBV9,17,once,CASSVSSWEGIQETQYF,TGTGCCAGCAGCGTATCGTCTTGGGAGGGCATCCAAGAGACCCAGTACTTC
-,TRBJ1-5,TRBV6-1,14,-,CASSERGNDQPQHF,TGTGCCAGCAGTGAGCGGGGGAATGATCAGCCCCAGCATTTT
-,TRBJ2-1,TRBV5-1,14,-,CASSLTGSYNEQFF,TGCGCCAGCAGCTTGACAGGGTCCTACAATGAGCAGTTCTTC
TRBD1,TRBJ2-7,TRBV25-1,17,-,CASSLGQPGQELYEQYF,TGTGCCAGCAGCCTAGGGCAGCCGGGACAGGAGCTCTACGAGCAGTACTTC
-,TRBJ1-5,TRBV30,15,once,CAWSRGTSPDQPQHF,TGTGCCTGGAGTAGGGGAACCAGTCCTGATCAGCCCCAGCATTTT